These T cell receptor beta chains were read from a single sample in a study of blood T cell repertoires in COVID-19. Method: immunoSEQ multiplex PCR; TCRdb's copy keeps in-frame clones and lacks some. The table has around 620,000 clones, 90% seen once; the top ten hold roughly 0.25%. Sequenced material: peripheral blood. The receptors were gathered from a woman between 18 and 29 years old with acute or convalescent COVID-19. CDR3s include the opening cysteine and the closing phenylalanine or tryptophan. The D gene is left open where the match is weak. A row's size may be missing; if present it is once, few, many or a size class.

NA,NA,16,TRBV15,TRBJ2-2,TGTGCCACCAGCAGAGATAGTCCAGGCAACACCGGGGAGCTGTTTTTT,CATSRDSPGNTGELFF
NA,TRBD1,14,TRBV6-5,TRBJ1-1,TGTGCCAGCAGTCTTGGGACAGGTAACATGAGAGCTTTCTTT,CASSLGTGNMRAFF
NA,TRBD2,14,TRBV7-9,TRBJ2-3,TGTGCCAGCAGCTTCAGCGGGGGGGCGGATACGCAGTATTTT,CASSFSGGADTQYF
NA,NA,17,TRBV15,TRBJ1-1,TGTGCCACCAGCAGACCCAAGCCCGGGACCAGGGGAACTGAAGCTTTCTTT,CATSRPKPGTRGTEAFF
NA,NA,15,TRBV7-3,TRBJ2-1,TGTGCCAGCAGCGCCAACAGGGTATCGTACAATGAGCAGTTCTTC,CASSANRVSYNEQFF
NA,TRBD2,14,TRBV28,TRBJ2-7,TGTGCCAGCAGTTTAGGGAGGGGTCGGCGCGAGCAGTACTTC,CASSLGRGRREQYF
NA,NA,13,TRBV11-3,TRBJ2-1,TGTGCCAGCAGCCGTACGGGGAGCAGGGAGCAGTTCTTC,CASSRTGSREQFF
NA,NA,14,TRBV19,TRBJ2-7,TGTGCCAGTAGTATGGTGCAGGGTGGGTACGAGCAGTACTTC,CASSMVQGGYEQYF
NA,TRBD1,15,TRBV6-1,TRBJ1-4,TGTGCCAGCAGTGAATCGGTGACAGGGGGTGAAAAACTGTTTTTT,CASSESVTGGEKLFF
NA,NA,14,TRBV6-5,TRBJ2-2,TGTGCCAGCAGCCTGGAGGGCCTGACCGGGGAGCTGTTTTTT,CASSLEGLTGELFF
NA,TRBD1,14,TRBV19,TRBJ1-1,TGTGCCAGTAGTAAGGGACAGGACCACACTGAAGCTTTCTTT,CASSKGQDHTEAFF
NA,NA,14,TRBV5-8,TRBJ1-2,TGTGCCAGCAGCTGGGCTGGACAAAGTTATGGCTACACCTTC,CASSWAGQSYGYTF
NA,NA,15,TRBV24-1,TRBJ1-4,TGTGCCACCAGCCAACCGACAGGAGAAACTGAAAAACTGTTTTTT,CATSQPTGETEKLFF
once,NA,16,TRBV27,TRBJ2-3,TGTGCCAGCAGTTTATCCCAAGCGCATTCGGGGGATACGCAGTATTTT,CASSLSQAHSGDTQYF
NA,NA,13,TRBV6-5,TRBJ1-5,TGTGCCAGCACCCCAGGGAAAAATCAGCCCCAGCATTTT,CASTPGKNQPQHF
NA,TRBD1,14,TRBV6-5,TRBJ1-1,TGTGCCAGCACCGAGACAGGGGTGGACACTGAAGCTTTCTTT,CASTETGVDTEAFF
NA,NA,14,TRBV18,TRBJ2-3,TGTGCCAGCTCTCCGGACTTGAGCACAGATACGCAGTATTTT,CASSPDLSTDTQYF
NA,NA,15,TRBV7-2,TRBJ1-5,TGTGCCAGCAGCTTAGGAAGCAGGGTGAATCAGCCCCAGCATTTT,CASSLGSRVNQPQHF
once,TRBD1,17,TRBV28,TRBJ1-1,TGTGCCAGCAGTTCTCCGATACAGGGGCCGATTAACACTGAAGCTTTCTTT,CASSSPIQGPINTEAFF
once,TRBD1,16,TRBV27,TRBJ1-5,TGTGCCAGCAGTTTATGGGGGACAGGGGATAATCAGCCCCAGCATTTT,CASSLWGTGDNQPQHF
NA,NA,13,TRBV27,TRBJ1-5,TGTGCCAGCTCCAAGGGAGGGATTCAGCCCCAGCATTTT,CASSKGGIQPQHF
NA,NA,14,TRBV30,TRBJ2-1,TGTGCCTGGAATGGGGGCCGCTCCTACAATGAGCAGTTCTTC,CAWNGGRSYNEQFF
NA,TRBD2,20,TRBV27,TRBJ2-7,TGTGCCAGCAGTCTCCGACTAGCGGGGGGGCCCCCCTACCCCTACTACGAGCAGTACTTC,CASSLRLAGGPPYPYYEQYF
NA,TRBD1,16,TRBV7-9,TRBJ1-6,TGTGCCAGCAGCGACAGAGGGACAGCTTATAATTCACCCCTCCACTTT,CASSDRGTAYNSPLHF
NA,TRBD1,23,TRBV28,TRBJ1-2,TGTGCCAGCATTCCTTCGCTAGGGACAGGGGGCTCCCGGGAAAGCCATATAGGGTATGGCTACACCTTC,CASIPSLGTGGSRESHIGYGYTF
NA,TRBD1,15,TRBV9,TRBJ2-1,TGTGCCAGCAGCGTTCTGGACAGGCTCTCCAATGAGCAGTTCTTC,CASSVLDRLSNEQFF
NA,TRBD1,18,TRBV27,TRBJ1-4,TGTGCCAGCAGCAGGACAGGGACCATTTTCAAGCTAAATGAAAAACTGTTTTTT,CASSRTGTIFKLNEKLFF
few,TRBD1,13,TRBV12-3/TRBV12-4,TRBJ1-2,TGTGCCAGCAGTGAACAGGGGTACTATGGCTACACCTTC,CASSEQGYYGYTF
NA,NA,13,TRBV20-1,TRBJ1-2,TGCAGTGCTAGTCTGGCAGGGAACTATGGCTACACCTTC,CSASLAGNYGYTF
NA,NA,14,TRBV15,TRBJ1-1,TGTGCCACCAGCAACGTGGTGGACTATCCTGAAGCTTTCTTT,CATSNVVDYPEAFF
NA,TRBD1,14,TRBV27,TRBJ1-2,TGTGCCAGCAGTTCTCGGACAGGGGGCATGGGCTACACCTTC,CASSSRTGGMGYTF
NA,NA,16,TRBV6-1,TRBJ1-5,TGTGCCAGCAGTGGGGGGGGAGGCAATAGCAATCAGCCCCAGCATTTT,CASSGGGGNSNQPQHF
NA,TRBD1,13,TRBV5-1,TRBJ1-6,TGCGCCAGCAGGGACAGGGCAGGTTCACCCCTCCACTTT,CASRDRAGSPLHF
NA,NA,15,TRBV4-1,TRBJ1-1,TGCGCCAGCAGCCAAGATACAGGTCCAAACACTGAAGCTTTCTTT,CASSQDTGPNTEAFF
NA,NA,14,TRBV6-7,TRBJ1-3,TGTGCCAGCATAGAGATCCGAGAAAGAAACACCATATATTTT,CASIEIRERNTIYF
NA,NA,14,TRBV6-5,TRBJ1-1,TGTGCCAGCACCGTTTCCCCCAGGCTCACTGAAGCTTTCTTT,CASTVSPRLTEAFF
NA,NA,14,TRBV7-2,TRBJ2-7,TGTGCCAGCAGCCCCTCTCGGGCGGGCCCGGAGCAGTACTTC,CASSPSRAGPEQYF
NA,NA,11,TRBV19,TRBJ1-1,TGTGCCAGTCAGTCGAACACTGAAGCTTTCTTT,CASQSNTEAFF
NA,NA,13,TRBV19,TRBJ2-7,TGTGCCAGTAGTATAGCCACAGCCTACGAGCAGTACTTC,CASSIATAYEQYF
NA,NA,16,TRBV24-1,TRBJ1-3,TGTGCCACCAAACCTTCGGTGGGAGCGGGGGGAAACACCATATATTTT,CATKPSVGAGGNTIYF